This T cell receptor (beta chain) was found in a study of identical twins. This CDR3 spans 14 amino acids. Germline CDR1 is MGHDK and CDR2 is SYGVNS. Trimming shortened V by 5 bases and J by 2 bases, and 12 bases separated the two germline ends. This clonotype has ten or more counts. TCRdb re-analysed the 5' RACE reads in MiXCR, keeping a single row per CDR3 protein. The sample lists fewer than 650,000 distinct CDR3 sequences; about 7.1% were seen once. The same data also contributed to another study, on yellow fever vaccine responses in identical twins.

Sequenced material: PBMCs. The chain has TRBV25-1 and TRBJ1-1, with TRBD1 as a possible D gene (5 bases). This receptor was obtained from a woman aged 18-29 years in good health. The CDR3 DNA sequence: TGTGCCAGCAGTCGCGGAGGGACCAACACTGAAGCTTTCTTT. Its translation: CASSRGGTNTEAFF.